One and the same sample provided the 24 T cell receptor beta chains below, sequenced in a study of T-cell reconstitution after alpha-beta-depleted transplantation in children. Preparing the TCRbeta library involved the use of unique molecular identifiers. Using its own MiXCR run on the PCR reads, TCRdb lists one record per CDR3 protein. The repertoire includes about 980,000 distinct CDR3 sequences, about 29% of them detected once, and more than 25% sits in the top ten. The specimen was PBMCs, mostly from graft donor cells, collected 360 days after TCRalphabeta/CD19-depleted stem cell transplant. The receptor set was obtained from a boy under three years old who had a stem cell transplant for SCID, so the T cells may come from the graft donor.

The rearrangement uses TRBV5-1 and TRBJ2-3; TRBD2 aligns across 8 bases. V shed 6 bases and J 3 bases; nucleotides not matched to a gene: 9. The CDR3 sequence is 15 residues long. Germline loops: CDR1 SGHRS, CDR2 YFSETQ. In DNA form, the CDR3 reads TGCGCCAGCAAACCTGCGGGGGGTGCGACAGATACGCAGTATTTT. It is translated as CASKPAGGATDTQYF.

The chain employs TRBV2 and TRBJ2-3, with 10 bases matching TRBD2. The J segment lost 2 bases and the V segment lost 5 bases, leaving 10 bases of the junction unmatched. The germline CDR1 and CDR2 sequences are SNHLY and FYNNEI. This CDR3 region has 17 residues. DNA of the CDR3: TGTGCCAGCAGTAAGGTAGCGGGGGGCCTCTCCACAGATACGCAGTATTTT. Protein: CASSKVAGGLSTDTQYF.

This clonotype was observed a few times. The gene calls are TRBV5-1 and TRBJ2-7; 7 bases are a match to TRBD1. The germline V gene encodes CDR1 SGHRS and CDR2 YFSETQ. V was clipped by 1 base and J by 5 bases; unmatched bases: 9. This CDR3 spans 15 amino acids. The CDR3 DNA reads TGCGCCAGCAGCTTGTTGAGCAGGGGGTTGGACGAGCAGTACTTC. It specifies CASSLLSRGLDEQYF.

The J gene is TRBJ2-7, the V gene TRBV3-1; D call uncertain. CDR3 size: 12 residues. Trimming took off 7 bases at V and 0 bases at J, with 7 bases between the two ends. Germline values: CDR1 LGHDT, CDR2 YNNKEL (reference sequence). The CDR3 region has the DNA TGTGCCAGCATCCGCCTCTCCTACGAGCAGTACTTC. It translates to CASIRLSYEQYF.

The chain employs TRBV5-1 and TRBJ2-7; D is uncertain. Per germline, CDR1 SGHRS and CDR2 YFSETQ. This CDR3 is 14 amino acids long. The V gene lost 0 bases and the J gene lost 6 bases, with 13 bases spanning the gap. The CDR3 sequence is CASSLVVAVAEQYF. DNA for the CDR3: TGCGCCAGCAGCTTGGTGGTGGCAGTTGCCGAGCAGTACTTC.

The chain recombines TRBV20-1 with TRBJ2-4; D is perhaps TRBD2 (6 bases). Looked up from germline, CDR1 is DFQATT and CDR2 is SNEGSKA (reference sequence). V lost 7 bases to trimming and J lost 2 bases, with 12 bases between them. The CDR3 consists of 13 residues. CDR3 amino acids: CSVVADTKNIQYF. The CDR3 DNA reads as TGCAGTGTCGTAGCGGACACCAAAAACATTCAGTACTTC.

Only a few counts were recorded for this clonotype. The DNA of the CDR3 is TGTGCCAGCAGTTACTCCCACTATAACAATGAGCAGTTCTTC. It translates to CASSYSHYNNEQFF. The chain is built from TRBV6-5 and TRBJ2-1; D unclear. The CDR3 runs 14 residues. V was trimmed by 0 bases and J by 5 bases, leaving 8 bases between them. Per the germline V gene, CDR1 is MNHEY and CDR2 is SVGAGI.

This clonotype was detected only a few times. This chain links TRBV10-2 with TRBJ2-3, with D perhaps matching TRBD1 (6 bases). Per the germline V gene, CDR1 is WSHSY and CDR2 is SAAADI. The CDR3 totals 15 residues. V was clipped by 3 bases and J by 2 bases, with 12 bases between them. CDR3 coding DNA: TGCGCCAGCAGTGACGGACAGACTCCCACAGATACGCAGTATTTT. Its translation is CASSDGQTPTDTQYF.

V usage is TRBV27 and J usage is TRBJ1-1, with a weak D call TRBD1 (5 bases). Trimming pared 4 bases from V and 0 bases from J, leaving 15 bases between. The CDR3 has 16 amino acids. CDR1 and CDR2 (germline): MNHEY, SMNVEV (reference sequence). CDR3: CASSSFPGAMNTEAFF. As DNA, the CDR3 is TGTGCCAGCAGTTCGTTTCCTGGGGCTATGAACACTGAAGCTTTCTTT.

As regards this clonotype: Likely a read error: the CDR3 ends without its conserved phenylalanine or tryptophan. The V and J genes are TRBV12-3 or TRBV12-4 and TRBJ1-2; a weak D match, TRBD1 (6 bases). The CDR3 totals 13 residues. Deletions cut 3 bases from V and 3 bases from J, with 8 bases between. The CDR3 here is CASSFDRYYGYTY. The CDR3 bases are TGTGCCAGCAGTTTCGACAGGTACTATGGCTACACCTAC.

This clonotype was seen more than once but under ten times. V and J are TRBV6-1 and TRBJ1-1; TRBD1 matches at 9 bases. The junction had 8 bases not matched to a gene; V was cut back by 5 bases and J by 7 bases. The CDR3 covers 14 residues. Looked up from germline, CDR1 is MNHNS and CDR2 is SASEGT. CDR3 in DNA: TGTGCCAGCAGTCCCCGGGACAGGGCCCGTGAAGCTTTCTTT. Its protein product is CASSPRDRAREAFF.

In this sample, this clonotype turned up a few times. The chain uses TRBV2 and TRBJ1-6; no clear D gene. The CDR3 has 14 amino acids. V was cut by 2 bases and J by 5 bases, with 7 bases left in between. Germline lookup yields CDR1 SNHLY and CDR2 FYNNEI. CDR3 DNA sequence: TGTGCCAGCAGTGAAAAGAGCCATAATTCACCCCTCCACTTT. Its translation: CASSEKSHNSPLHF.

The sample holds many counts of this clonotype. At one end, the junction sequence differs from germline, possibly due to a read error. The chain joins TRBV5-1 to TRBJ2-1, with D maybe TRBD1 (5 bases). Per the germline V gene, CDR1 is SGHRS and CDR2 is YFSETQ. The CDR3 runs to 11 residues. This CDR3 is CASSLGLEQFF. CDR3 DNA: TGTGCCAGCAGCTTGGGGCTCGAGCAGTTCTTC.

This clonotype was counted only a few times. The chain combines TRBV5-1 with TRBJ2-7, with a possible D match to TRBD1 (6 bases). Per germline, CDR1 SGHRS and CDR2 YFSETQ. The CDR3 sequence is 16 residues long. Trimming removed 0 bases at V and 1 base at J, with 14 bases between. CDR3 sequence: CASSLAGQGLSYEQYF. CDR3 nucleotides: TGCGCCAGCAGCTTGGCGGGGCAGGGGCTTTCCTACGAGCAGTACTTC.

This clonotype has only a few counts. The rearrangement links TRBV20-1 to TRBJ1-1, with D tentatively TRBD1 (6 bases). Trimming took off 3 bases at V and 4 bases at J, with 18 bases between the two ends. The CDR3 is 15 amino acids. Looked up from germline, CDR1 is DFQATT and CDR2 is SNEGSKA (reference sequence). The CDR3 bases are TGCAGTGCTAGCCCTTTTATGACAGGTCCCACTGAAGCTTTCTTT. This sequence encodes CSASPFMTGPTEAFF.

The rearrangement links TRBV20-1 to TRBJ2-5; tentative D call: TRBD2 (7 bases). The V and J ends lost 6 bases and 7 bases respectively, with 18 bases between them. Germline loops: CDR1 DFQATT, CDR2 SNEGSKA (reference sequence). This CDR3 has 13 residues. CDR3 sequence reads: CSARGAALRTQYF. The DNA for the CDR3 is TGCAGTGCCCGGGGGGCCGCTCTTAGGACCCAGTACTTC.

This clonotype was seen a few times. V gene TRBV13 combines with J gene TRBJ2-1; D not certain. The V gene's germline CDR1 is PRHDT and CDR2 FYEKMQ (reference sequence). Deletions cut 0 bases from V and 7 bases from J, with 10 bases between. This CDR3 has 14 amino acids. The CDR3 is CASSLGRRINEQFF. Here the CDR3 DNA reads TGTGCCAGCAGCTTAGGCCGAAGGATTAATGAGCAGTTCTTC. The full variable domain, completed using reference TRBV13 and TRBJ2-1, is AAGVIQSPRHLIKEKRETATLKCYPIPRHDTVYWYQQGPGQDPQFLISFYEKMQSDKGSIPDRFSAQQFSDYHSELNMSSLELGDSALYFCASSLGRRINEQFFGPGTRLTVL.

This clonotype was picked up a small number of times. The chain couples TRBV6-5 to TRBJ2-1; D unclear. V lost 4 bases, J lost 5 bases, and 12 bases lay in between. The CDR3 contains 14 residues. Germline-derived CDR1 and CDR2 are MNHEY and SVGAGI. The CDR3 reads CASSLLQPNNEQFF. The CDR3 DNA reads TGTGCCAGCAGTTTGTTACAGCCAAACAATGAGCAGTTCTTC.

The rearrangement joins TRBV10-3 to TRBJ2-1; 7 bases are shared with TRBD2. The V segment lost 2 bases and the J segment 8 bases; nucleotides outside the gene matches: 6. The germline CDR1 and CDR2 sequences are ENHRY and SYGVKD. The CDR3 has 14 amino acids. CDR3 in DNA: TGTGCCATCAGTGAGCCTACAAGCGGGGATGAGCAGTTCTTC. Its translation: CAISEPTSGDEQFF.

The genes are TRBV20-1 and TRBJ2-5; 11 nucleotides align to TRBD2. CDR3 length: 16 residues. The ends lost 3 bases at V and 4 bases at J; junction bases unmatched: 10. Germline V gene data show CDR1 as DFQATT and CDR2 as SNEGSKA (reference sequence). CDR3 in DNA: TGCAGTGCTAGTGATAATAGCGGGGGGGCCTTAGAGACCCAGTACTTC. Amino acid sequence: CSASDNSGGALETQYF.

With regard to this clonotype: A much larger clonotype is one base distant, so this may be a read error. This likely comes from a read error, as the CDR3 has no conserved phenylalanine or tryptophan at its end. This sequence joins TRBV12-3 or TRBV12-4 and TRBJ1-2; D might be TRBD1 (6 bases). The CDR3 length is 14 residues. V lost 4 bases to trimming and J lost 1 base, with 10 bases between them. The CDR3 sequence: CASSSGQLNYGYTS. The CDR3 DNA reads TGTGCCAGCAGTTCCGGACAGCTTAACTATGGCTACACCTCC.

A few counts support this clonotype. V and J are TRBV20-1 and TRBJ2-1; TRBD1 matches at 10 bases. Germline V gene lookup returns CDR1 DFQATT and CDR2 SNEGSKA (reference sequence). The CDR3 spans 14 residues. The J segment lost 2 bases and the V segment lost 6 bases, leaving 4 bases of the junction unmatched. CDR3 sequence reads: CSAKGQGPYNEQFF. In DNA, the CDR3 is TGCAGTGCGAAGGGACAGGGGCCCTACAATGAGCAGTTCTTC.

This sequence joins TRBV9 and TRBJ2-7; weak D call: TRBD1 (5 bases). The CDR3 length is 14 residues. Trimming removed 0 bases at V and 4 bases at J, with 11 bases between. Germline V gene lookup returns CDR1 SGDLS and CDR2 YYNGEE. CDR3 DNA: TGTGCCAGCAGCGTAGGCAGGGCCCCGTACGAGCAGTACTTC. Translation: CASSVGRAPYEQYF. Filled out from reference TRBV9 and TRBJ2-7, the complete variable domain reads DSGVTQTPKHLITATGQRVTLRCSPRSGDLSVYWYQQSLDQGLQFLIQYYNGEERAKGNILERFSAQQFPDLHSELNLSSLELGDSALYFCASSVGRAPYEQYFGPGTRLTVT.

This clonotype was counted a few times. This chain joins TRBV6-2 or TRBV6-3 and TRBJ1-1, with 7 bases that match TRBD1. This CDR3 region has 14 residues. CDR1 is MNHEY and CDR2 is SVGEGT in the germline V gene. The V segment lost 6 bases and the J segment 0 bases; nucleotides outside the gene matches: 4. CDR3 loop: CASSGQALNTEAFF. Here the CDR3 DNA reads TGTGCCAGCAGCGGACAGGCCCTGAACACTGAAGCTTTCTTT.